The rows below give T cell receptor beta chains drawn from one sample of a study of PD-L1 blockade in urothelial cancer. Assay used: immunoSEQ multiplex PCR; TCRdb lists only in-frame clones, some missing. The sample carries around 100,000 clones, 80% to 90% recorded once. The sample here was PBMCs, taken around atezolizumab (anti-PD-L1) treatment. These TCRs come from a man aged 55-75 years with urothelial cancer. Both conserved end residues are part of each CDR3. The order of the fields is D gene, V gene, CDR3 length, J gene, clone size, CDR3 protein, CDR3 DNA. A D gene is named only where the DNA matches it firmly. A row's size may be missing; if present it is once, few, many or a size class.

D gene: TRBD1
V gene: TRBV6-1
CDR3 length: 13
J gene: TRBJ1-2
clone size: -
CDR3 protein: CASMPGQFYGYTF
CDR3 DNA: TGTGCCAGTATGCCGGGACAGTTCTATGGCTACACCTTC

D gene: -
V gene: TRBV27
CDR3 length: 14
J gene: TRBJ1-5
clone size: -
CDR3 protein: CASSRTDSNQPQHF
CDR3 DNA: TGTGCCAGCAGTCGGACAGATAGCAATCAGCCCCAGCATTTT

D gene: -
V gene: TRBV4-2
CDR3 length: 13
J gene: TRBJ2-7
clone size: once
CDR3 protein: CASSQDMRNEQYF
CDR3 DNA: TGTGCCAGCAGCCAAGATATGAGAAACGAGCAGTACTTC

D gene: -
V gene: TRBV28
CDR3 length: 13
J gene: TRBJ2-7
clone size: -
CDR3 protein: CASSSSPSYEQYF
CDR3 DNA: TGTGCCAGCAGTTCCTCCCCCTCCTACGAGCAGTACTTC

D gene: TRBD1
V gene: TRBV7-8
CDR3 length: 15
J gene: TRBJ2-7
clone size: once
CDR3 protein: CASSLGGQSSYEQYF
CDR3 DNA: TGTGCCAGCAGCTTAGGGGGACAGAGCTCCTACGAGCAGTACTTC

D gene: -
V gene: TRBV7-3
CDR3 length: 18
J gene: TRBJ2-2
clone size: -
CDR3 protein: CASSLESFDSPNTGELFF
CDR3 DNA: TGTGCCAGCAGCTTAGAAAGTTTTGACTCCCCGAACACCGGGGAGCTGTTTTTT

D gene: TRBD2
V gene: TRBV5-1
CDR3 length: 16
J gene: TRBJ2-7
clone size: -
CDR3 protein: CASSFTSGGSSYEQYF
CDR3 DNA: TGCGCCAGCAGCTTTACTAGCGGGGGGAGCTCCTACGAGCAGTACTTC

D gene: -
V gene: TRBV5-4
CDR3 length: 13
J gene: TRBJ1-1
clone size: -
CDR3 protein: CASREGQYPEAFF
CDR3 DNA: TGTGCCAGCAGGGAAGGACAATACCCTGAAGCTTTCTTT

D gene: TRBD1
V gene: TRBV13
CDR3 length: 15
J gene: TRBJ2-7
clone size: -
CDR3 protein: CASSIYGTGNYEQYF
CDR3 DNA: TGTGCCAGCAGTATCTATGGGACAGGGAACTACGAGCAGTACTTC

D gene: TRBD2
V gene: TRBV27
CDR3 length: 11
J gene: TRBJ2-5
clone size: -
CDR3 protein: CASISGETQYF
CDR3 DNA: TGTGCCAGCATTAGCGGGGAGACCCAGTACTTC

D gene: -
V gene: TRBV27
CDR3 length: 15
J gene: TRBJ2-7
clone size: -
CDR3 protein: CASSLSQGGGYEQYF
CDR3 DNA: TGTGCCAGCAGTTTATCGCAAGGGGGTGGCTACGAGCAGTACTTC

D gene: TRBD1
V gene: TRBV11-2
CDR3 length: 16
J gene: TRBJ1-4
clone size: -
CDR3 protein: CASSRTGVATNEKLFF
CDR3 DNA: TGTGCCAGCAGCCGGACAGGGGTCGCCACTAATGAAAAACTGTTTTTT

D gene: -
V gene: TRBV4-1
CDR3 length: 15
J gene: TRBJ1-2
clone size: medium-sized
CDR3 protein: CASSGEGHAPYGYTF
CDR3 DNA: TGCGCCAGCAGCGGCGAAGGACATGCCCCCTATGGCTACACCTTC

D gene: -
V gene: TRBV28
CDR3 length: 12
J gene: TRBJ1-5
clone size: -
CDR3 protein: CASSLGAGPQHF
CDR3 DNA: TGTGCCAGCAGTTTAGGGGCAGGTCCCCAGCATTTT

D gene: -
V gene: TRBV5-1
CDR3 length: 13
J gene: TRBJ2-7
clone size: once
CDR3 protein: CASSLEGVYEQYF
CDR3 DNA: TGCGCCAGCAGCTTGGAGGGGGTCTACGAGCAGTACTTC

D gene: -
V gene: TRBV6-5
CDR3 length: 14
J gene: TRBJ2-7
clone size: -
CDR3 protein: CASSYSQGTYEQYF
CDR3 DNA: TGTGCCAGCAGTTACTCGCAGGGTACCTACGAGCAGTACTTC

D gene: TRBD2
V gene: TRBV7-9
CDR3 length: 15
J gene: TRBJ2-2
clone size: -
CDR3 protein: CASSLLAGATGELFF
CDR3 DNA: TGTGCCAGCAGCCTGCTAGCGGGAGCCACCGGGGAGCTGTTTTTT

D gene: -
V gene: TRBV12-1
CDR3 length: 17
J gene: TRBJ2-7
clone size: -
CDR3 protein: CASKTKTSGGIRNEQYF
CDR3 DNA: TGTGCCAGCAAAACCAAGACTAGCGGGGGTATAAGGAACGAGCAGTACTTC

D gene: -
V gene: TRBV6-5
CDR3 length: 13
J gene: TRBJ2-5
clone size: -
CDR3 protein: CASSPQGRETQYF
CDR3 DNA: TGTGCCAGCAGTCCCCAAGGGAGGGAGACCCAGTACTTC

D gene: TRBD2
V gene: TRBV10-3
CDR3 length: 15
J gene: TRBJ2-3
clone size: -
CDR3 protein: CAISGTSGVTDTQYF
CDR3 DNA: TGTGCCATCAGTGGAACTAGCGGGGTGACAGATACGCAGTATTTT

D gene: -
V gene: TRBV6-1
CDR3 length: 16
J gene: TRBJ2-1
clone size: -
CDR3 protein: CASSGAGRVSDNEQFF
CDR3 DNA: TGTGCCAGCAGTGGGGCCGGCAGAGTTAGCGACAATGAGCAGTTCTTC

D gene: -
V gene: TRBV19
CDR3 length: 16
J gene: TRBJ2-3
clone size: -
CDR3 protein: CASSIPQAHPPDTQYF
CDR3 DNA: TGTGCCAGTAGTATCCCGCAGGCCCATCCTCCAGATACGCAGTATTTT

D gene: -
V gene: TRBV7-9
CDR3 length: 17
J gene: TRBJ1-4
clone size: -
CDR3 protein: CASSLASAGNGDEKLFF
CDR3 DNA: TGTGCCAGCAGCTTAGCGTCCGCCGGGAATGGTGATGAAAAACTGTTTTTT